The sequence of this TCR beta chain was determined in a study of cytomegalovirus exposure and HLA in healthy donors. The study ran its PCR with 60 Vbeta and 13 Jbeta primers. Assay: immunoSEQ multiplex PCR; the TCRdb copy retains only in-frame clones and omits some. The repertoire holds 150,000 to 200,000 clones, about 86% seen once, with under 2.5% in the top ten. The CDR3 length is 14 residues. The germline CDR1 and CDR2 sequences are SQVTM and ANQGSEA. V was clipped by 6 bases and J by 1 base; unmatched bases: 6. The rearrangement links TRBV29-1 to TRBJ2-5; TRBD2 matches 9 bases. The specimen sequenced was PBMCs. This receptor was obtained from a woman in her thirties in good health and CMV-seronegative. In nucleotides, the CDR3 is TGCAGCGTAATTAGCGGGGGCTTCCAAGAGACCCAGTACTTC. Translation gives CSVISGGFQETQYF.